The 26 T cell receptor beta chains below come from one sample, sequenced in a study of identical twins. TCRdb reanalysed the 5' RACE reads using MiXCR and keeps one entry per CDR3 protein. This table holds under 300,000 distinct CDR3 sequences, roughly an eighth found once. What was sequenced was memory (CD45RO+) T cells sorted from blood. These receptor sequences come from a young woman in good health.

This chain links TRBV6-1 with TRBJ2-5; either TRBD1 or TRBD2 may fit D (6 bases each). The germline V gene has CDR1 MNHNS and CDR2 SASEGT. The CDR3 is 15 amino acids. V lost 5 bases and J 3 bases, leaving 16 bases between the germline ends. For the CDR3, the DNA is TGTGCCAGCAGTCGGAGTTGGGGGGCCGAAGAGACCCAGTACTTC. Residues: CASSRSWGAEETQYF.

This clonotype occurred many times. The rearrangement uses TRBV5-1 and TRBJ1-3; 7 bases line up with TRBD1. Trimming removed 0 bases from V and 2 bases from J; junction bases left unmatched: 5. The CDR3 length is 16 residues. The V gene's germline CDR1 is SGHRS and CDR2 YFSETQ. In DNA form, the CDR3 reads TGCGCCAGCAGCTTGGTCCCGACAGGGACTGGAAACACCATATATTTT. Protein: CASSLVPTGTGNTIYF.

The V call is TRBV6-2 or TRBV6-3, the J call TRBJ2-7; 7 nucleotides align to TRBD2. V gave up 2 bases and J gave up 12 bases; unmatched junction bases: 13. Per germline, CDR1 MNHEY and CDR2 SVGEGT. The CDR3 extends over 14 amino acids. The CDR3 DNA reads as TGTGCCAGCAGTTACAGGGGACTACTCACCGATCCGTACTTC. This gives the protein CASSYRGLLTDPYF.

The chain combines TRBV4-3 with TRBJ2-7; D is ambiguous. The CDR3 loop spans 15 amino acids. Germline V gives CDR1 LGHNA, CDR2 YSLEER. The ends were cut back, 0 bases at V and 6 bases at J, with 15 bases in the middle. CDR3 nucleotide sequence: TGCGCCAGCAGCCAAGAAGGCTCACTCAGAGGCGAGCAGTACTTC. Protein product: CASSQEGSLRGEQYF.

The gene calls are TRBV18 and TRBJ2-7; 12 nucleotides line up with TRBD1. Germline V gives CDR1 KGHSH, CDR2 LQKENI. V shed 4 bases, J shed 6 bases, and the junction held 7 bases outside the gene matches. This CDR3 region has 15 residues. Here the CDR3 DNA reads TGTGCCAGCTCACAAACCGGGACAGGGGGCGGCGAGCAGTACTTC. Its translation: CASSQTGTGGGEQYF.

This clonotype was seen a handful of times. V and J are TRBV20-1 and TRBJ1-2; tentatively, D is TRBD1 (6 bases). Germline CDR1 DFQATT, CDR2 SNEGSKA (reference sequence). The CDR3 is 13 residues long. Trimming cost V 3 bases and J 4 bases, with 12 bases left between them. This CDR3 is CSASGGLSYGYTF. In DNA form, the CDR3 reads TGCAGTGCTAGCGGGGGGCTCAGCTATGGCTACACCTTC.

The chain uses TRBV18 and TRBJ2-1; D may be TRBD1 (6 bases). The CDR3 consists of 17 residues. V lost 5 bases and J 0 bases, leaving 17 bases between the germline ends. From germline, CDR1 is KGHSH and CDR2 LQKENI. CDR3 bases: TGTGCCAGCTCAACACGGACAGTGGGATTCTCCTACAATGAGCAGTTCTTC. It yields the protein CASSTRTVGFSYNEQFF.

This clonotype was seen a few times. A clone one base away is much larger, so this may be a read error. It is likely a read error, because the conserved phenylalanine at the end of the CDR3 is missing. The chain employs TRBV5-6 and TRBJ2-1; TRBD2 matches 12 bases. Germline assignment: CDR1 SGHDT and CDR2 YYEEEE. V lost 4 bases and J lost 5; bases outside the gene matches: 7. The CDR3 spans 16 residues. CDR3: CASSTSGLAGHNEQFL. CDR3 nucleotides: TGTGCCAGCAGCACCTCTGGACTAGCGGGGCACAATGAGCAGTTCTTG.

This clonotype was recorded a few times. The chain employs TRBV5-1 and TRBJ2-7; TRBD1 matches at 8 bases. CDR3 length: 15 amino acids. Germline V lookup: CDR1 SGHRS, CDR2 YFSETQ. J lost 5 bases, V lost 4 bases, and 11 bases had no gene match. CDR3 coding DNA: TGCGCCAGCAGCCCCACGACAGGGGTGGTAAACGAGCAGTACTTC. Translation: CASSPTTGVVNEQYF.

The V and J genes are TRBV2 and TRBJ2-2, with D hard to call. CDR1 is SNHLY and CDR2 is FYNNEI in the germline V gene. The V end lost 7 bases, the J end lost 6 bases, and 12 bases lay between the germline ends. The CDR3 contains 13 residues. The CDR3 reads CASIRARSGELFF. Written as DNA, the CDR3 is TGTGCCAGCATAAGAGCGCGGTCCGGGGAGCTGTTTTTT.

This clonotype was seen many times. The chain couples TRBV12-3 or TRBV12-4 to TRBJ2-5; TRBD2 matches at 10 bases. V lost 6 bases to trimming and J lost 5 bases; unmatched junction nucleotides: 9. This CDR3 is 15 amino acids long. The CDR3, as DNA: TGTGCCAGCAGACCCCTAGCGGGGGCCGGGGAGACCCAGTACTTC. It codes for CASRPLAGAGETQYF.

V gene TRBV9 combines with J gene TRBJ2-5; tentative D call: TRBD2 (5 bases). The germline V and J ends were trimmed by 4 bases and 1 base, with 14 bases remaining between them. The CDR3 sequence is 15 residues long. The germline gives CDR1 SGDLS, CDR2 YYNGEE. CDR3: CASSPSAGLQETQYF. For the CDR3, the DNA is TGTGCCAGCAGCCCAAGCGCAGGACTCCAAGAGACCCAGTACTTC. Supplemented by reference TRBV9 and TRBJ2-5, the full variable domain reads DSGVTQTPKHLITATGQRVTLRCSPRSGDLSVYWYQQSLDQGLQFLIQYYNGEERAKGNILERFSAQQFPDLHSELNLSSLELGDSALYFCASSPSAGLQETQYFGPGTRLLVL.

This clonotype was seen a handful of times. The chain uses TRBV11-2 and TRBJ2-3; D gene unclear. This CDR3 has 13 residues. V gave up 0 bases and J gave up 6 bases, with 7 bases separating them. Germline CDR1 is SGHAT and CDR2 is FQNNGV. Here the CDR3 reads CASSLDLSDTQYF. CDR3 coding DNA: TGTGCCAGCAGCTTAGACTTAAGCGATACGCAGTATTTT.

The rearrangement links TRBV20-1 to TRBJ1-1; tentative D call: TRBD1 (6 bases). This CDR3 has 16 residues. V lost 3 bases to trimming and J lost 11 bases, with 28 bases between them. CDR1 is DFQATT and CDR2 is SNEGSKA in the germline V gene (reference sequence). CDR3 in amino acids: CSASRATGTQAKAAFF. The DNA for the CDR3 is TGCAGTGCTAGTCGGGCGACCGGGACACAGGCAAAAGCGGCTTTCTTT.

The chain joins TRBV24-1 to TRBJ2-7; 7 nucleotides align to TRBD1. J gave up 9 bases and V 3 bases, and 10 bases lay outside the gene matches. The CDR3 contains 14 residues. Germline V gene sequence: CDR1 KGHDR, CDR2 SFDVKD. CDR3 amino acids: CATSDLTGQVGQYF. DNA of the CDR3: TGTGCCACCAGTGATCTCACTGGACAGGTTGGGCAGTACTTC.

This sequence joins TRBV6-4 and TRBJ2-1; 7 bases match TRBD2. With 11 bases clipped from V and 7 bases from J, the junction kept 23 bases outside the gene matches. CDR1 and CDR2 from the germline V gene are MRHNA and SNTAGT. The CDR3 totals 17 residues. The CDR3 region has the DNA TGTGCCGACCTGTGGGCGGGGGAAAGGTCTAGTCGGAATGAGCAGTTCTTC. As protein: CADLWAGERSSRNEQFF.

This clonotype was seen ten or more times. The chain links TRBV12-3 or TRBV12-4 to TRBJ2-1; tentatively, D is TRBD1 (5 bases). The CDR3 loop spans 16 amino acids. The V and J ends lost 6 bases and 4 bases respectively, with 19 bases between them. CDR3 sequence (DNA): TGTGCCAGCAGACCTTCAGGGTTAGAGGCGTACAATGAGCAGTTCTTC. Protein: CASRPSGLEAYNEQFF.

This clonotype showed up just a few times. The chain recombines TRBV6-1 with TRBJ1-5; D is unresolved. The CDR3 is made up of 17 amino acids. The germline V gene encodes CDR1 MNHNS and CDR2 SASEGT. V was pared by 5 bases and J by 3 bases, with 20 bases between. The CDR3 loop reads CASSPRSGRESNQPQHF. As DNA, the CDR3 is TGTGCCAGCAGTCCCCGCTCCGGGAGGGAGTCCAATCAGCCCCAGCATTTT.

This clonotype has just a few counts. The chain uses TRBV5-1 and TRBJ1-6; possibly TRBD1 for D (6 bases). This CDR3 has 14 residues. V was cut by 2 bases and J by 10 bases, with 13 bases left in between. Per the germline V gene, CDR1 is SGHRS and CDR2 is YFSETQ. The CDR3 loop is CASSLQGNQSPLHF. The CDR3 DNA follows: TGCGCCAGCAGCTTACAGGGTAACCAATCACCCCTCCACTTT. Combining the CDR3 with reference TRBV5-1 and TRBJ1-6 gives the whole variable domain KAGVTQTPRYLIKTRGQQVTLSCSPISGHRSVSWYQQTPGQGLQFLFEYFSETQRNKGNFPGRFSGRQFSNSRSEMNVSTLELGDSALYLCASSLQGNQSPLHFGNGTRLTVT.

This clonotype was seen at least ten times. The chain carries TRBV7-2 and TRBJ1-1; D gene uncertain. Trimming pared 2 bases from V and 4 bases from J, leaving 11 bases between. The CDR3 contains 14 residues. Germline V lookup: CDR1 SGHTA, CDR2 FQGNSA. In DNA form, the CDR3 reads TGTGCCAGCAGCTTAAGTTTTGGTTTCACTGAAGCTTTCTTT. Translated: CASSLSFGFTEAFF.

The rearrangement links TRBV29-1 to TRBJ2-3; 12 bases map to TRBD1. V lost 7 bases, J lost 5 bases, and 4 bases stayed unmatched. This CDR3 is 13 amino acids long. Looked up from germline, CDR1 is SQVTM and CDR2 is ANQGSEA. The CDR3 coding sequence is TGCAGCGGGGACAGGGGGCAGGGAGATACGCAGTATTTT. Protein: CSGDRGQGDTQYF.

This clonotype was counted many times. The chain combines TRBV29-1 with TRBJ2-7; D may be TRBD1 (6 bases). V lost 2 bases to trimming and J lost 5 bases, with 16 bases between them. CDR1 is SQVTM and CDR2 is ANQGSEA in the germline V gene. The CDR3 is 14 residues long. The CDR3 sequence: CSVERFPGENEQYF. CDR3 in DNA: TGCAGCGTTGAAAGGTTCCCAGGGGAGAACGAGCAGTACTTC.

V gene TRBV5-6 combines with J gene TRBJ2-3, with D maybe TRBD1 (6 bases). V lost 5 bases, J lost 0 bases, and 16 bases lay in between. This CDR3 contains 16 residues. Germline assignment: CDR1 SGHDT and CDR2 YYEEEE. CDR3: CASSTLAGASTDTQYF. CDR3 nucleotide sequence: TGTGCCAGCAGTACACTGGCAGGGGCTAGCACAGATACGCAGTATTTT.

This clonotype was counted only a few times. DNA for the CDR3: TGTGCCAGCAGCTCCGGACTAGCGGAGACCCAGTACTTC. Translation gives CASSSGLAETQYF. The chain couples TRBV7-2 to TRBJ2-5; TRBD2 matches 9 bases. V shed 4 bases, J shed 5 bases, and the junction held 2 bases outside the gene matches. This CDR3 comprises 13 residues. Per the germline V gene, CDR1 is SGHTA and CDR2 is FQGNSA.

The rearrangement links TRBV12-3 or TRBV12-4 to TRBJ2-7; D unresolved. The CDR3 is 12 amino acids. Trimming left V 2 bases short and J 0 bases short, with 2 bases between. The CDR3 DNA follows: TGTGCCAGCAGTTTACACTCCTACGAGCAGTACTTC. It encodes CASSLHSYEQYF.

This clonotype was seen more than once but under ten times. The gene calls are TRBV7-2 and TRBJ2-7; TRBD1 matches 10 bases. The J segment lost 6 bases and the V segment lost 6 bases, leaving 11 bases of the junction unmatched. This CDR3 is 15 amino acids long. Germline V CDR1 and CDR2: SGHTA, FQGNSA. The CDR3 loop is CASRLPGQGWVEQYF. DNA for the CDR3: TGTGCCAGCAGGTTACCGGGACAGGGGTGGGTCGAGCAGTACTTC.